This T cell receptor beta chain was captured in a study of CD8 T cells in Susac syndrome. Study-level points and caveats: Peak Susac CD8+ clonal expansion was seen in TEMRA cells and active patients.

Reverse transcription used roughly 0.5 to 1 ug RNA and random hexamers. TCRdb reprocessed the immunoSEQ multiplex PCR reads via MiXCR and lists one record per CDR3 protein. The sample consists of fewer than 85,000 distinct CDR3 sequences, approximately 94% of them appearing once. Regarding this clonotype: Its antigen is unidentified. The junction differs from germline at one of its ends, possibly a read error.

Germline-derived CDR1 and CDR2 are MNHEY and SVGAGI. The CDR3 loop spans 14 amino acids. V usage is TRBV6-5 and J usage is TRBJ1-1, with D uncertain. The sequencing sample was made of CD8+ T cells from PBMCs. This sequence was found in a human donor with Susac syndrome. The CDR3 region is CASSYQRTVTEAFF. For the CDR3, the DNA is TGTGCCAGCAGTTACCAACGGACGGTTACTGAAGCCTTCTTT.